This entry concerns a single T cell receptor beta chain. No antigen is known for it. The CDR3 loop spans 14 amino acids. CDR1 MNHEY and CDR2 SVGAGI come from the germline V gene. Trimming removed 9 bases from V and 1 base from J, with 12 bases in between. The sample comes from a study of blood T cells in healthy people across ages. Findings of the study overall: The study could not conclusively compare naive and antigen-experienced cells, given its unsorted PBMCs.

The second PCR ran about 6 to 11 cycles with a sample-barcoded 5' primer and J-beta primers. The study obtained at least 2.5 million CDR3-containing paired-end reads from every sample. TCRdb re-called the 5' RACE reads through MiXCR, storing one row per CDR3 protein. Among fewer than 800,000 distinct CDR3 sequences listed, around 25% were seen once. The same data also contributed to another study, on T cells of mothers and their children. As reported in that work: Five to seven children and their three healthy Caucasian mothers were the donors.

The receptor was isolated from a boy aged 5-17 years in good health. J is TRBJ2-2 and V is TRBV6-5, with a weak D call TRBD2 (5 bases). The sequenced material came from blood. The CDR3 loop is CASIRTQNTGELFF. CDR3 sequence (DNA): TGTGCCAGTATTCGGACTCAGAACACCGGGGAGCTGTTTTTT.